Each of the 26 T cell receptor beta chains below was sequenced from the same sample in a study of blood T cell repertoires in COVID-19 (dated by TCRdb to about 2020). Receptor libraries were prepared by the immunoSEQ multiplex PCR assay. Held by TCRdb, this immuneACCESS table contains in-frame sequences only and omits some clones. Under half of the omission traces to an unresolved V gene where checked; the cause of the rest is unknown. This sample comprises under 200,000 clones, roughly 83% of them detected only once. Roughly 9.2% of the sample comes from the top ten. Sequences were obtained from peripheral blood. Source of these receptors: a woman of 80 years or more with active or convalescent COVID-19.

The chain carries TRBV11-2 and TRBJ2-5; 7 bases agree with TRBD2. V shed 5 bases and J 3 bases; nucleotides not matched to a gene: 12. CDR1 and CDR2 (germline): SGHAT, FQNNGV. The CDR3 spans 16 residues. The CDR3 reads CASSHPRPSGKETQYF. CDR3 bases: TGTGCCAGCAGCCACCCCAGACCTAGCGGCAAAGAGACCCAGTACTTC.

This rearrangement joins TRBV6-1 to TRBJ1-5, with D possibly being TRBD1 (6 bases). The CDR3 runs to 16 residues. V gave up 2 bases and J gave up 6 bases, with 17 bases separating them. In germline, CDR1 is MNHNS, CDR2 SASEGT. In DNA form, the CDR3 reads TGTGCCAGCAGTGAATCTTGGGGGCCCCTTCGTCAGCCCCAGCATTTT. Translation: CASSESWGPLRQPQHF.

The chain is built from TRBV27 and TRBJ1-5; D possibly corresponds to TRBD1 (5 bases). V lost 5 bases and J 0 bases, leaving 14 bases between the germline ends. In germline, CDR1 is MNHEY, CDR2 SMNVEV (reference sequence). The CDR3 totals 16 residues. The CDR3 sequence is CASSMEGHHSNQPQHF. Here the CDR3 DNA reads TGTGCCAGCAGTATGGAGGGGCACCATAGCAATCAGCCCCAGCATTTT.

The rearrangement links TRBV18 to TRBJ1-4; possibly TRBD1 for D (5 bases). The length of the CDR3 is 16 residues. Germline V lookup: CDR1 KGHSH, CDR2 LQKENI. Trimming removed 6 bases at V and 4 bases at J, with 18 bases between. The CDR3 here is CASSASRQGSNEKLFF. In DNA, the CDR3 is TGTGCCAGCTCCGCCAGCCGCCAGGGCAGTAATGAAAAACTGTTTTTT.

This chain connects TRBV7-2 to TRBJ2-6; D is perhaps TRBD1 (5 bases). The CDR3 extends over 18 amino acids. The V end lost 2 bases, the J end lost 0 bases, and 14 bases lay between the germline ends. Germline assignment: CDR1 SGHTA and CDR2 FQGNSA. The CDR3 coding sequence is TGTGCCAGCAGCTTACTTCTCCAGGGAAGCTCTGGGGCCAACGTCCTGACTTTC. The encoded protein is CASSLLLQGSSGANVLTF.

CDR3 DNA sequence: TGTGCCAGCAGCGTAAGGGGGCAGGCGGATTCACCCCTCCACTTT. It translates to CASSVRGQADSPLHF. The V and J genes are TRBV9 and TRBJ1-6; 7 bases align to TRBD1. Germline assignment: CDR1 SGDLS and CDR2 YYNGEE. The J segment lost 8 bases and the V segment lost 1 base, leaving 6 bases of the junction unmatched. This CDR3 has 15 residues. Looking up the rest from reference TRBV9 and TRBJ1-6 gives the full variable domain: DSGVTQTPKHLITATGQRVTLRCSPRSGDLSVYWYQQSLDQGLQFLIQYYNGEERAKGNILERFSAQQFPDLHSELNLSSLELGDSALYFCASSVRGQADSPLHFGNGTRLTVT.

The V gene is TRBV20-1, the J gene TRBJ1-2; D is unresolved. The CDR3 extends over 16 amino acids. The germline gives CDR1 DFQATT, CDR2 SNEGSKA (reference sequence). Trimming removed 3 bases at V and 8 bases at J, with 25 bases between. CDR3 in DNA: TGCAGTGCTAGTCAAACCTCAATAACCCCTAAGAGGGGCTACACCTTC. Protein: CSASQTSITPKRGYTF.

The chain joins TRBV18 to TRBJ2-5; D remains unclear. Trimming took 5 bases from V and 4 from J, leaving 17 bases between them. The CDR3 has 15 residues. Germline V gene data show CDR1 as KGHSH and CDR2 as LQKENI. DNA for the CDR3: TGTGCCAGCTCATTTCGGCAAGGTGGCGGAGAGACCCAGTACTTC. The encoded protein is CASSFRQGGGETQYF.

This clone was counted between two and nine times. The V and J genes are TRBV4-2 and TRBJ2-1; 11 bases are shared with TRBD2. The ends lost 2 bases at V and 3 bases at J; junction bases unmatched: 3. This CDR3 spans 16 amino acids. CDR1 and CDR2 (germline): LGHNA, YNFKEQ. The CDR3 loop reads CASSQSLAGGYNEQFF. The CDR3, as DNA: TGTGCCAGCAGCCAATCCCTAGCGGGGGGCTACAATGAGCAGTTCTTC.

This chain links TRBV19 with TRBJ2-5; 7 nucleotides line up with TRBD2. This CDR3 has 14 amino acids. With V trimmed by 3 bases and J by 3 bases, 4 bases remained unmatched. Germline-derived CDR1 and CDR2 are LNHDA and SQIVND (reference sequence). CDR3 nucleotide sequence: TGTGCCAGTAGTATCTCGGCGGGGGAAGAGACCCAGTACTTC. Translated: CASSISAGEETQYF.

The rearrangement uses TRBV18 and TRBJ1-2; TRBD1 is a possible D gene (6 bases). Trimming removed 2 bases from V and 3 bases from J, with 16 bases in between. Germline values: CDR1 KGHSH, CDR2 LQKENI. The CDR3 has 16 amino acids. The CDR3 DNA sequence: TGTGCCAGCTCACCATCGACAGGTGATAAGGACTATGGCTACACCTTC. It codes for CASSPSTGDKDYGYTF.

This clone has a single count. The V gene is TRBV7-6, the J gene TRBJ2-1; 7 bases align to TRBD1. The V segment lost 5 bases and the J segment 5 bases; nucleotides outside the gene matches: 12. Germline V gives CDR1 SGHVS, CDR2 FNYEAQ. The CDR3 loop spans 16 amino acids. The CDR3 nucleotides are TGTGCCAGCAGCCGCCGGTTAGGGGGCGTTAACAATGAGCAGTTCTTC. It codes for CASSRRLGGVNNEQFF.

V gene TRBV12-3 or TRBV12-4 combines with J gene TRBJ1-6; D is unclear. The germline V and J ends were trimmed by 1 base and 13 bases, with 11 bases remaining between them. This CDR3 spans 13 amino acids. The CDR3 sequence: CASSLDSFSPLHF. CDR3 DNA sequence: TGTGCCAGCAGTTTAGACAGCTTTTCGCCCCTCCACTTT.

The CDR3 here is CASSNIFSGANVLTF. The CDR3 nucleotides read TGTGCCAGCAGTAATATTTTCTCTGGGGCCAACGTCCTGACTTTC. The V call is TRBV2, the J call TRBJ2-6, with D unresolved. Germline V gene data show CDR1 as SNHLY and CDR2 as FYNNEI. CDR3 size: 15 residues. Trimming removed 5 bases from V and 0 bases from J, with 8 bases in between.

The rearrangement links TRBV5-5 to TRBJ1-5; D is perhaps TRBD1 (6 bases). This CDR3 is built from 16 residues. Trimming removed 7 bases at V and 0 bases at J, with 17 bases between. Germline values: CDR1 SGHKS, CDR2 YYEKEE (reference sequence). The CDR3 DNA reads as TGTGCCAGCGAACCCGATATGGGGGCTAGCAATCAGCCCCAGCATTTT. Translating it yields CASEPDMGASNQPQHF.

This chain uses TRBV29-1 with TRBJ1-2; maybe TRBD1 (5 bases). This CDR3 has 16 amino acids. V shed 4 bases and J shed 0 bases, with 18 bases lying between them. The germline V gene has CDR1 SQVTM and CDR2 ANQGSEA. Here the CDR3 reads CSVVGGESPSNYGYTF. In DNA, the CDR3 is TGCAGCGTTGTCGGGGGGGAGTCTCCATCTAACTATGGCTACACCTTC. The variable domain in full, with the rest retrieved from reference TRBV29-1 and TRBJ1-2, is SAVISQKPSRDICQRGTSLTIQCQVDSQVTMMFWYRQQPGQSLTLIATANQGSEATYESGFVIDKFPISRPNLTFSTLTVSNMSPEDSSIYLCSVVGGESPSNYGYTFGSGTRLTVV.

The chain is built from TRBV9 and TRBJ2-1, with 9 bases aligning to TRBD1. After removal of 3 bases from V and 0 bases from J, the junction contained 1 base not matched to a gene. The length of the CDR3 is 15 residues. The germline V gene encodes CDR1 SGDLS and CDR2 YYNGEE. Here the CDR3 DNA reads TGTGCCAGCAGCGAGGGACAGGGCTCCTACAATGAGCAGTTCTTC. The encoded protein is CASSEGQGSYNEQFF.

J is TRBJ1-2 and V is TRBV2, with D hard to call. Germline CDR1 is SNHLY and CDR2 is FYNNEI. CDR3 size: 12 residues. V was clipped by 3 bases and J by 4 bases, with 6 bases between them. CDR3 DNA: TGTGCCAGCAGTGACAGGCTCTATGGCTACACCTTC. Protein sequence: CASSDRLYGYTF. Drawing the rest from reference TRBV2 and TRBJ1-2, the complete variable domain is EPEVTQTPSHQVTQMGQEVILRCVPISNHLYFYWYRQILGQKVEFLVSFYNNEISEKSEIFDDQFSVERPDGSNFTLKIRSTKLEDSAMYFCASSDRLYGYTFGSGTRLTVV.

The chain links TRBV2 to TRBJ1-6; TRBD1 matches at 9 bases. CDR3 size: 14 residues. The junction had 7 bases not matched to a gene; V was cut back by 6 bases and J by 10 bases. Germline V gene data show CDR1 as SNHLY and CDR2 as FYNNEI. The CDR3 DNA follows: TGTGCCAGCAGCGGACAGGGGAGAGGCTCACCCCTCCACTTT. Protein sequence: CASSGQGRGSPLHF.

V usage is TRBV5-1 and J usage is TRBJ1-1, with D uncertain. CDR3 length equals 14 residues. CDR1 SGHRS and CDR2 YFSETQ come from the germline V gene. The germline V and J ends were trimmed by 0 bases and 2 bases, with 8 bases remaining between them. The CDR3 DNA reads as TGCGCCAGCAGCTTGGCGTTGGCAAACACTGAAGCTTTCTTT. Translating it yields CASSLALANTEAFF.

The rearrangement links TRBV10-3 to TRBJ1-2; D is perhaps TRBD1 (5 bases). Germline CDR1 reads ENHRY; CDR2 reads SYGVKD. V dropped 3 bases and J dropped 8 bases, with 13 bases sitting between them. The length of the CDR3 is 13 residues. CDR3 in amino acids: CAISDSQGQGYTF. The CDR3 DNA sequence: TGTGCCATCAGTGATAGCCAGGGCCAAGGCTACACCTTC.

The chain combines TRBV7-2 with TRBJ1-1; TRBD1 might be the D (5 bases). CDR1 is SGHTA, CDR2 FQGNSA, per germline. V lost 6 bases and J lost 1, with 18 bases in between. The CDR3 is 16 residues long. DNA for the CDR3: TGTGCCAGCAGGCCGGTATTGGGGCAGGCGAACACTGAAGCTTTCTTT. It specifies CASRPVLGQANTEAFF.

The V gene is TRBV6-5, the J gene TRBJ1-2, with 7 bases aligning to TRBD1. V was clipped by 6 bases and J by 8 bases; unmatched bases: 15. The germline V gene encodes CDR1 MNHEY and CDR2 SVGAGI. There are 15 residues in the CDR3. The CDR3 coding sequence is TGTGCCAGCAGAGAGACAGGGTGGAACTCGCAGGGCTACACCTTC. Residues: CASRETGWNSQGYTF.

The chain's CDR3 is CASSQDRAGGAGYGYTF. For the CDR3, the DNA is TGCGCCAGCAGCCAAGATCGGGCAGGGGGCGCAGGCTATGGCTACACCTTC. The chain recombines TRBV4-3 with TRBJ1-2; 8 bases map to TRBD1. CDR1 is LGHNA and CDR2 is YSLEER in the germline V gene. The CDR3 consists of 17 residues. Trimming removed 0 bases from V and 4 bases from J; junction bases left unmatched: 10.

The chain employs TRBV9 and TRBJ1-1; tentative D call: TRBD1 (6 bases). The CDR3 sequence is 16 residues long. Trimming removed 3 bases at V and 0 bases at J, with 15 bases between. Germline CDR1 and CDR2: SGDLS and YYNGEE. CDR3 in amino acids: CASSAGGAPVNTEAFF. The CDR3 DNA reads TGTGCCAGCAGCGCCGGGGGGGCCCCGGTGAACACTGAAGCTTTCTTT.

This clone appeared once. The J gene is TRBJ1-1, the V gene TRBV12-3 or TRBV12-4, with TRBD1 as a possible D gene (5 bases). The V gene lost 1 base and the J gene lost 10 bases, with 10 bases spanning the gap. The CDR3 contains 12 residues. DNA for the CDR3: TGTGCCAGCAGTTTAGTTGGGGGGGGAGCTTTCTTT. It is translated as CASSLVGGGAFF.